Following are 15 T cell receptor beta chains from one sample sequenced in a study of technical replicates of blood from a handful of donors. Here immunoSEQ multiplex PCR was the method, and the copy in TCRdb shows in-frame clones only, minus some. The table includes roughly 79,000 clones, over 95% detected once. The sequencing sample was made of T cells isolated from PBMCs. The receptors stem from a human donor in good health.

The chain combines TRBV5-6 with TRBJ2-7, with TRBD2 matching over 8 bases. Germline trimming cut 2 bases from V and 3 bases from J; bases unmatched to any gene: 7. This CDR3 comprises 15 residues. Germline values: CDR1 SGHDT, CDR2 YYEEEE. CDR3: CASSFRSGRRYEQYF. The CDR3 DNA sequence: TGTGCCAGCAGCTTTAGGAGCGGGAGACGCTACGAGCAGTACTTC.

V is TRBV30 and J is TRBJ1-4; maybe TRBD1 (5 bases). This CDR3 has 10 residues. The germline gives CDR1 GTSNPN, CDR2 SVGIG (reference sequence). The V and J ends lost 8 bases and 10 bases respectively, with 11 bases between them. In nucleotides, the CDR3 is TGTGCCAGCAGGGATGTAAAACTGTTTTTT. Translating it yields CASRDVKLFF.

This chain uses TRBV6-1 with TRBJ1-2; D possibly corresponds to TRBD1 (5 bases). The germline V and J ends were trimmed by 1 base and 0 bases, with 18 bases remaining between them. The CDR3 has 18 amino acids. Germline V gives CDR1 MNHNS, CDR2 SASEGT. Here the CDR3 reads CASSEGSVRALANYGYTF. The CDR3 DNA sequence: TGTGCCAGCAGTGAAGGGTCGGTCAGGGCCCTTGCTAACTATGGCTACACCTTC.

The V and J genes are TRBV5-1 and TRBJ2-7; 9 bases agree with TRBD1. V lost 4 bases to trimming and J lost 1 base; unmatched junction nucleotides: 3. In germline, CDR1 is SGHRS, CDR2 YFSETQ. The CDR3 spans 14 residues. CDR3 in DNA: TGCGCCAGCAGCCCCGGGACAGGGTCCTACGAGCAGTACTTC. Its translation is CASSPGTGSYEQYF.

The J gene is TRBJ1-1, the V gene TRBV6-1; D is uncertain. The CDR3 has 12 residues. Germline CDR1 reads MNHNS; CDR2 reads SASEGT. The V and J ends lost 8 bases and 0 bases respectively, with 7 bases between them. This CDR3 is CASEAVNTEAFF. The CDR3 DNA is TGTGCCAGCGAGGCAGTGAACACTGAAGCTTTCTTT.

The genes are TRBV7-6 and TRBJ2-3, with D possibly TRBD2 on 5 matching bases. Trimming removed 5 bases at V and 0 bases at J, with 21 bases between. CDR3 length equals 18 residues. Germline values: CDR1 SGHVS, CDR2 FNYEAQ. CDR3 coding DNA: TGTGCCAGCAGCCACCCCTCCGTAGCGCCTATAAGCACAGATACGCAGTATTTT. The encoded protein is CASSHPSVAPISTDTQYF.

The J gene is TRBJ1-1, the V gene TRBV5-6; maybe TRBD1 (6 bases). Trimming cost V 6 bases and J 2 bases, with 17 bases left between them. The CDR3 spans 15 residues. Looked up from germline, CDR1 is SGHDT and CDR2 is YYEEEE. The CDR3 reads CASNKGGGLNTEAFF. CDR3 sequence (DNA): TGTGCCAGCAACAAAGGCGGGGGGCTTAACACTGAAGCTTTCTTT.

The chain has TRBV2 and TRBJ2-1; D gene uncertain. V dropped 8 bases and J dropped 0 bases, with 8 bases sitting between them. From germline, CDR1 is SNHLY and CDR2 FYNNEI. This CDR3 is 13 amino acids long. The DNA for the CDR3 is TGTGCCAGCGAAGTGAGCTCCTACAATGAGCAGTTCTTC. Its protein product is CASEVSSYNEQFF.

The CDR3 nucleotides read TGTGCCAGCAGTGAATGGGACACCGATAGTATAATGAACACTGAAGCTTTCTTT. Its translation: CASSEWDTDSIMNTEAFF. V is TRBV6-1 and J is TRBJ1-1, with D perhaps matching TRBD1 (6 bases). With 2 bases removed from V and 0 bases from J, the gap between germline ends came to 19 bases. CDR3 length: 18 amino acids. Germline values: CDR1 MNHNS, CDR2 SASEGT.

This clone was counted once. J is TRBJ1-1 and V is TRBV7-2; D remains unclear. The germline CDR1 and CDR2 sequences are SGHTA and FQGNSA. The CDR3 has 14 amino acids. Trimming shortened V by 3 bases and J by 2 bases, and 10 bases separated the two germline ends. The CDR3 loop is CASSFGESNTEAFF. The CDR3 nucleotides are TGTGCCAGCAGCTTTGGTGAGTCAAACACTGAAGCTTTCTTT.

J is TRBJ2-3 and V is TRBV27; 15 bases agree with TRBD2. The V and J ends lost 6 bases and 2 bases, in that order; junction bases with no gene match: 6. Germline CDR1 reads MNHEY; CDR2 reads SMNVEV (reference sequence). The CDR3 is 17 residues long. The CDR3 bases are TGTGCCAGCAGCCGCGGACTAGCGGGAGGGCTCACAGATACGCAGTATTTT. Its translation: CASSRGLAGGLTDTQYF.

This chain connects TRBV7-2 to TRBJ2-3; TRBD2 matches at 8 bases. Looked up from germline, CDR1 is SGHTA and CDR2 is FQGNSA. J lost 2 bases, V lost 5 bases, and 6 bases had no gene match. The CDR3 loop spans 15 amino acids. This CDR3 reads CASSPQAGDTDTQYF. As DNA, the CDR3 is TGTGCCAGCAGCCCCCAAGCGGGAGACACAGATACGCAGTATTTT.

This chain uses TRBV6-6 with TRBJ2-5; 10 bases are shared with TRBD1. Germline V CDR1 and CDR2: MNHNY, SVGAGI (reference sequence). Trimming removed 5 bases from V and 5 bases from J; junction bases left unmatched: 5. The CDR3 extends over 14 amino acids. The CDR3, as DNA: TGTGCCAGCAGTGGGACAGGGGATCTGGAGACCCAGTACTTC. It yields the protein CASSGTGDLETQYF.

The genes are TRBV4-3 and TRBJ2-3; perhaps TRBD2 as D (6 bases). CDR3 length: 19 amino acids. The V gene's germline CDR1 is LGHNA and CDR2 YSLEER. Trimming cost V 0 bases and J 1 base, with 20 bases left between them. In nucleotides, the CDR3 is TGCGCCAGCAGCCAAGATCATTTATTCGATAGCGGCGGCACAGATACGCAGTATTTT. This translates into CASSQDHLFDSGGTDTQYF.

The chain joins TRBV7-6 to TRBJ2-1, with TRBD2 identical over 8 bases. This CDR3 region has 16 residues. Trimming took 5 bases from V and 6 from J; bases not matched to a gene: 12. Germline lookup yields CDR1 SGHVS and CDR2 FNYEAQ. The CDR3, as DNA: TGTGCCAGCAGCCCGACAACTAGCGGAGACATCAATGAGCAGTTCTTC. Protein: CASSPTTSGDINEQFF.